This T cell receptor beta chain was captured in a study of T cells after yellow fever vaccination. The study, taken as a whole, reports: At around 95% for CD4 and just over 85% for CD8, most primary-vaccination clones showed up again after the booster.

A word on this clonotype: Its antigen is unknown.

Looked up from germline, CDR1 is DFQATT and CDR2 is SNEGSKA (reference sequence). CDR3 length equals 14 residues. V lost 0 bases and J lost 6, with 12 bases in between. TCRdb re-called the 5' RACE reads with MiXCR, one entry per CDR3 protein. The table includes 200,000 or so distinct CDR3 sequences, 6.7% detected once. The origin of this receptor is a man aged 25-45 years who received the YFV17D yellow fever vaccine. The genes are TRBV20-1 and TRBJ1-5; D perhaps matches TRBD1 (6 bases). This material consisted of CD4+ T cells sorted from PBMCs, taken on the day of the yellow fever booster vaccination. Here the CDR3 reads CSARDGRGSQPQHF. The CDR3 region has the DNA TGCAGTGCTAGAGATGGCAGGGGTAGTCAGCCCCAGCATTTT.